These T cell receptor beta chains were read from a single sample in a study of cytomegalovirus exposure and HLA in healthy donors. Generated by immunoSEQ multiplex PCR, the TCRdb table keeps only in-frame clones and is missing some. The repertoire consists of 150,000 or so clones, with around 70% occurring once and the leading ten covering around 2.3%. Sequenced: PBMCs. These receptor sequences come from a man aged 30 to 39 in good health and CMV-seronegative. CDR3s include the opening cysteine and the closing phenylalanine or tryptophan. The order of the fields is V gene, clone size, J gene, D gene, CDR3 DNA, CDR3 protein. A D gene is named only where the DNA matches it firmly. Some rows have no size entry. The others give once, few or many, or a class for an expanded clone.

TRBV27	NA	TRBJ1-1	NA	TGTGCCAGCAGTGACAGGCGGGTGAACACTGAAGCTTTCTTT	CASSDRRVNTEAFF
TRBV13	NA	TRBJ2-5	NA	TGTGCCAGCAGCTCCCTAGGCAGGGGAAGGCAGACCCAGTACTTC	CASSSLGRGRQTQYF
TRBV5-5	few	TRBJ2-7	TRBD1	TGTGCCAGCAGCTTGGATCCGACAGGGACCTACGAGCAGTACTTC	CASSLDPTGTYEQYF
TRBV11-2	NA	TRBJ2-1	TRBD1	TGTGCCAGCTCACCGGGACAGGGAGGCAATGAGCAGTTCTTC	CASSPGQGGNEQFF
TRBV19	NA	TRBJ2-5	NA	TGTGCCAGTAGTGCGACTACCGGAGAGACCCAGTACTTC	CASSATTGETQYF
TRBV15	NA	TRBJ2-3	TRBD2	TGTGCCACCAGCAGAGATTCGGCGGGGGGGGGCACAGATACGCAGTATTTT	CATSRDSAGGGTDTQYF
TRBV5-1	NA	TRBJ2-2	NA	TGCGCCAGCAGCCGGGGGGCCGCGAACACCGGGGAGCTGTTTTTT	CASSRGAANTGELFF
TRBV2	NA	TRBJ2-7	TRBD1	TGTGCCAGCAGAACAGGGACAGGGGTAAACGAGCAGTACTTC	CASRTGTGVNEQYF
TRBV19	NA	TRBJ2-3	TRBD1	TGTGCCAGTTCCTGGGACAGCAGCACAGATACGCAGTATTTT	CASSWDSSTDTQYF
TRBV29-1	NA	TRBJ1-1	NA	TGCAGCGCGGCGACAGCGAACACTGAAGCTTTCTTT	CSAATANTEAFF